What follows are 17 T cell receptor beta chains derived from one specimen sequenced in a study of cytomegalovirus exposure and HLA in healthy donors. Data came from immunoSEQ multiplex PCR; TCRdb stores just in-frame clones and leaves some out. The sample has about 150,000 clones, 86% seen once. The source material was PBMCs. The receptors derive from a human donor in good health.

The chain is built from TRBV11-1 and TRBJ1-1; unclear D gene. Germline V gives CDR1 SGHAT, CDR2 FQDESV (reference sequence). Trimming left V 3 bases short and J 0 bases short, with 5 bases between. This CDR3 is built from 13 residues. This chain's CDR3 is CASSFRVNTEAFF. CDR3 sequence (DNA): TGTGCCAGCAGCTTCCGGGTGAACACTGAAGCTTTCTTT.

J is TRBJ2-1 and V is TRBV19; 7 bases match TRBD2. CDR3 length: 15 amino acids. Germline CDR1 and CDR2: LNHDA and SQIVND (reference sequence). V was pared by 7 bases and J by 6 bases, with 12 bases of the junction left unmatched. The CDR3 nucleotides read TGTGCCAGTATGGTGAAGGCTAGCGGAGGCAATGAGCAGTTCTTC. Amino acids: CASMVKASGGNEQFF.

This sequence joins TRBV5-6 and TRBJ2-1; the match to TRBD2 covers 10 bases. Germline V lookup: CDR1 SGHDT, CDR2 YYEEEE. Trimming removed 2 bases from V and 5 bases from J; junction bases left unmatched: 7. The CDR3 covers 16 residues. The CDR3 spells CASSFIAGGSNNEQFF. Here the CDR3 DNA reads TGTGCCAGCAGCTTTATAGCGGGAGGCAGTAACAATGAGCAGTTCTTC.

The sample holds one count of this clone. V usage is TRBV6-1 and J usage is TRBJ1-2; 8 nucleotides match TRBD1. The CDR3 runs to 14 residues. Germline CDR1 and CDR2: MNHNS and SASEGT. V was pared by 6 bases and J by 2 bases, with 5 bases of the junction left unmatched. The CDR3, as DNA: TGTGCCAGCAGAAGACAGGGGACGAACTATGGCTACACCTTC. This translates into CASRRQGTNYGYTF.

The chain has TRBV6-5 and TRBJ1-6; no clear D. Trimming took 0 bases from V and 8 from J, leaving 5 bases between them. The CDR3 length is 13 residues. The germline V gene encodes CDR1 MNHEY and CDR2 SVGAGI. The CDR3 spells CASSYSGDSPLHF. The CDR3 DNA follows: TGTGCCAGCAGTTACTCGGGAGATTCACCCCTCCACTTT.

This clone was seen just once. The chain employs TRBV5-1 and TRBJ2-3, with TRBD2 matching over 9 bases. CDR3 length: 14 amino acids. Trimming cost V 4 bases and J 4 bases; bases outside gene matches: 4. Germline lookup yields CDR1 SGHRS and CDR2 YFSETQ. In nucleotides, the CDR3 is TGCGCCAGCAGCCAGGGACTAGCTCCAGATACGCAGTATTTT. It specifies CASSQGLAPDTQYF. Based on the CDR3 plus reference TRBV5-1 and TRBJ2-3, the full variable domain is KAGVTQTPRYLIKTRGQQVTLSCSPISGHRSVSWYQQTPGQGLQFLFEYFSETQRNKGNFPGRFSGRQFSNSRSEMNVSTLELGDSALYLCASSQGLAPDTQYFGPGTRLTVL.

The chain uses TRBV28 and TRBJ2-3; D gene ambiguous. This CDR3 contains 16 residues. The V end lost 3 bases, the J end lost 1 base, and 14 bases lay between the germline ends. Germline CDR1 MDHEN, CDR2 SYDVKM. In DNA form, the CDR3 reads TGTGCCAGCAGTTTCTTGTGGCGGAAGGGCACAGATACGCAGTATTTT. This encodes CASSFLWRKGTDTQYF.

V and J are TRBV25-1 and TRBJ1-3; tentatively, D is TRBD1 (6 bases). Germline loops: CDR1 MGHDK, CDR2 SYGVNS. The CDR3 runs 15 residues. The V and J ends lost 5 bases and 4 bases respectively, with 15 bases between them. The CDR3 DNA is TGTGCCAGCAGTCCCATGACAGGCAGGGGAAACACCATATATTTT. Its translation is CASSPMTGRGNTIYF.

The chain joins TRBV7-2 to TRBJ1-2; perhaps TRBD1 as D (6 bases). The CDR3 sequence is 15 residues long. The V gene lost 5 bases and the J gene lost 8 bases, with 21 bases spanning the gap. Germline CDR1 and CDR2: SGHTA and FQGNSA. This CDR3 is CASSVYPWGPEGYTF. The CDR3 region has the DNA TGTGCCAGCAGCGTCTACCCATGGGGGCCTGAGGGCTACACCTTC. The complete variable domain, with remaining parts taken from reference TRBV7-2 and TRBJ1-2, reads GAGVSQSPSNKVTEKGKDVELRCDPISGHTALYWYRQSLGQGLEFLIYFQGNSAPDKSGLPSDRFSAERTGGSVSTLTIQRTQQEDSAVYLCASSVYPWGPEGYTFGSGTRLTVV.

V is TRBV5-4 and J is TRBJ1-2, with D unresolved. Germline CDR1 SGHNT, CDR2 YYREEE (reference sequence). This CDR3 has 15 residues. Trimming left V 3 bases short and J 2 bases short, with 14 bases between. CDR3 residues: CASSSGMTPNYGYTF. The CDR3 DNA reads TGTGCCAGCAGCTCCGGGATGACACCCAACTATGGCTACACCTTC.

The chain recombines TRBV29-1 with TRBJ2-7; 7 bases match TRBD2. The CDR3 covers 14 residues. After removal of 6 bases from V and 2 bases from J, the junction contained 10 bases not matched to a gene. CDR1 is SQVTM, CDR2 ANQGSEA, per germline. The CDR3 sequence: CSVTHLADPYEQYF. The DNA of the CDR3 is TGCAGCGTGACCCATCTAGCGGATCCCTACGAGCAGTACTTC.

J is TRBJ1-6 and V is TRBV13; 7 bases fit TRBD1. V was clipped by 5 bases and J by 7 bases; unmatched bases: 5. The CDR3 loop spans 14 amino acids. The germline CDR1 and CDR2 sequences are PRHDT and FYEKMQ (reference sequence). In DNA, the CDR3 is TGTGCCAGCAGCGCCGGGACAGCGAATTCACCCCTCCACTTT. Translation gives CASSAGTANSPLHF.

The chain is built from TRBV27 and TRBJ1-1; unclear D gene. V lost 4 bases and J lost 11, with 11 bases in between. From germline, CDR1 is MNHEY and CDR2 SMNVEV (reference sequence). This CDR3 region has 11 residues. In DNA, the CDR3 is TGTGCCAGCAGTTACGGCGGGCGGGCTTTCTTT. It codes for CASSYGGRAFF.

This chain connects TRBV5-1 to TRBJ1-4; D uncertain. Trimming left V 4 bases short and J 0 bases short, with 7 bases between. CDR1 and CDR2 (germline): SGHRS, YFSETQ. There are 14 residues in the CDR3. CDR3: CASSPLSTNEKLFF. DNA for the CDR3: TGCGCCAGCAGCCCCCTATCAACTAATGAAAAACTGTTTTTT.

The rearrangement links TRBV7-3 to TRBJ2-1; a possible D gene is TRBD2 (6 bases). This CDR3 has 16 residues. V was pared by 5 bases and J by 1 base, with 15 bases between. In germline, CDR1 is SGHTA, CDR2 FQGTGA. CDR3 DNA sequence: TGTGCCAGCAGCCCCCTGGGCGGGACGTCCTACAATGAGCAGTTCTTC. It encodes CASSPLGGTSYNEQFF. The full variable domain, rest sourced from reference TRBV7-3 and TRBJ2-1, is GAGVSQTPSNKVTEKGKYVELRCDPISGHTALYWYRQSLGQGPEFLIYFQGTGAADDSGLPNDRFFAVRPEGSVSTLKIQRTERGDSAVYLCASSPLGGTSYNEQFFGPGTRLTVL.

The chain has TRBV30 and TRBJ2-1, with 9 bases that match TRBD2. CDR1 and CDR2 (germline): GTSNPN, SVGIG (reference sequence). V was clipped by 8 bases and J by 6 bases; unmatched bases: 17. The CDR3 loop spans 16 amino acids. CDR3 sequence (DNA): TGTGCCCAGTCCCGGGGGACTAGCAGGGGCCTCAATGAGCAGTTCTTC. It codes for CAQSRGTSRGLNEQFF.

This sequence joins TRBV6-5 and TRBJ2-1, with D possibly being TRBD2 (6 bases). The CDR3 is 15 amino acids. V lost 3 bases to trimming and J lost 15 bases, with 24 bases between them. Germline CDR1 MNHEY, CDR2 SVGAGI. The CDR3 DNA reads as TGTGCCAGCAGTTATTCGCCGGGACTGGGGGTAATGGTGTTCTTC. Protein sequence: CASSYSPGLGVMVFF.